This T cell receptor beta chain was sequenced in a study of T cell responses to AZD1222 COVID-19 vaccine. As for this clone: Its antigen is not known.

Study results and caveats: Spike-spanning, vaccine-associated CD4 TCRs were dominant at 160-218 and 743-854. Only 5 or 6 AZD1222 recipients tested seropositive at baseline.

The CDR3 extends over 11 amino acids. Trimming removed 0 bases at V and 3 bases at J, with 1 base between. The germline CDR1 and CDR2 sequences are SQVTM and ANQGSEA. The table came from immunoSEQ multiplex PCR; TCRdb's copy has only in-frame clones and leaves some out. The table has fewer than 180,000 clones, 90% to 95% seen once. V is TRBV29-1 and J is TRBJ2-3; unclear D gene. The sequence was obtained from an adult in good health. Sequenced material: peripheral blood, taken on day 0 of AZD1222 vaccination. The CDR3 here is CSVEDTDTQYF. In nucleotides, the CDR3 is TGCAGCGTTGAAGATACAGATACGCAGTATTTT.